A single sample gave rise to the 2 T cell receptor beta chains below, sequenced in a study of T-cell reconstitution after alpha-beta-depleted transplantation in children. Molecular barcoding with unique molecular identifiers was used for the TCRbeta library. TCRdb used MiXCR to reprocess the PCR reads, holding one entry per CDR3 protein. The table includes about 610,000 distinct CDR3 sequences, roughly 10% detected once. This specimen was PBMCs from the stem cell graft donor, taken from the stem cell graft. The origin of the receptors is a human donor who donated a stem cell graft to a child with acute myeloid leukemia.

This clonotype was recorded at least ten times. The J gene is TRBJ2-7, the V gene TRBV5-1; 12 nucleotides agree with TRBD2. Unmatched junction bases numbered 5, after V lost 4 bases and J lost 3 bases. The germline V gene has CDR1 SGHRS and CDR2 YFSETQ. The CDR3 contains 15 residues. The CDR3 nucleotides read TGCGCCAGCAGCCGGGGACTAGCGGGCAGCTACGAGCAGTACTTC. This translates into CASSRGLAGSYEQYF.

This clonotype was recorded many times. J is TRBJ2-1 and V is TRBV20-1, with D perhaps TRBD2 (6 bases). The CDR3 consists of 14 residues. The ends were cut back, 5 bases at V and 6 bases at J, with 17 bases in the middle. Germline CDR1 reads DFQATT; CDR2 reads SNEGSKA (reference sequence). CDR3 region: CSAFGGAGANEQFF. The DNA of the CDR3 is TGCAGTGCTTTCGGGGGAGCTGGGGCCAATGAGCAGTTCTTC.